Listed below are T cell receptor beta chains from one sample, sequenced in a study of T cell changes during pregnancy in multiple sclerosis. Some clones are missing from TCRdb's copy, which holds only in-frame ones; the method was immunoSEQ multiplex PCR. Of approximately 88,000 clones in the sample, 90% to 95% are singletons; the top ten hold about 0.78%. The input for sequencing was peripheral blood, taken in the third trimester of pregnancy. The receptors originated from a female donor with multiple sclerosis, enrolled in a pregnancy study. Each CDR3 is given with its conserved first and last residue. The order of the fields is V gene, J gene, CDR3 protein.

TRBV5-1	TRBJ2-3	CASSLGGASGIRTDTQYF
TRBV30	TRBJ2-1	CAWSPLGLAGNEQFF
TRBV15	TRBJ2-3	CATSGSGVTDTQYF
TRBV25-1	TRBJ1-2	CASSELSSGYTF
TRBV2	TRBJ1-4	CASRETFDRNEKLFF
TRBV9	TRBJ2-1	CASSSSHGGGRGLTSSYNEQFF
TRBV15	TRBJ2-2	CATSRDSATGLTGELFF
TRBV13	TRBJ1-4	CASSLSSGGNNEKLFF
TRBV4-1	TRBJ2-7	CASSQSASGSNYEQYF
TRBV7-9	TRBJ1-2	CATTAGAGGYTF
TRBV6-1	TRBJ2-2	CASSEAAGNPGELFF
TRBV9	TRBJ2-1	CASSPYPSSYNEQFF
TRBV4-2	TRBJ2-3	CASSQDSSAKATDTQYF
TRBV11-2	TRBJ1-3	CASSEGSSGNTIYF
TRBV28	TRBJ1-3	CASSRGQMGNTIYF
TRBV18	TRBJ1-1	CASSPEARGTEAFF
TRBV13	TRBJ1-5	CASSSHRAQPQHF
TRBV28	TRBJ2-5	CASTGRDFFETQYF
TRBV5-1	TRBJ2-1	CASSFSTGGEAEQFF
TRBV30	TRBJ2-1	CAWSVGTTYNEQFF
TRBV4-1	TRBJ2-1	CASSQGPGTGIYEQFF
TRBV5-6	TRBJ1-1	CASSFFHRGRTEAFF
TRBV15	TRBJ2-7	CATSVARVGSYEQYF
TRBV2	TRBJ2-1	CASRQNNEQFF
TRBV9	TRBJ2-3	CASTREADTQYF
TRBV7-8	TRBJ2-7	CASTKGVGSYEQYF
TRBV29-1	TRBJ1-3	CSGSLGNTIYF
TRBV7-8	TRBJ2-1	CASSFEGGPIYNEQFF
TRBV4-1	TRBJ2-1	CASSILWRGYNEQFF
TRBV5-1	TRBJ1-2	CASSRGGTQYGYTF
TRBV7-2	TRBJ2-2	CASSITSGRPPGELFF
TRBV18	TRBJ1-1	CASSQRQTEAFF
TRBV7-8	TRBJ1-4	CASSLGGVINEKLFF
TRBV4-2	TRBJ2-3	CASSQEVGTTTDTQYF
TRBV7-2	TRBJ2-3	CASRDRNTDTQYF
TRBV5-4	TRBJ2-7	CASSFGGYYEQYF
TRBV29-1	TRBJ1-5	CSGSTGRQEPQHF
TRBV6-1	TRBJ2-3	CASSATSRSDTQYF
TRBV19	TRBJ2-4	CASIDLGLAGESIQYF
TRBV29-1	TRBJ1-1	CSVERDNPEAFF
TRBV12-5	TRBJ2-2	CASGLVVGGELFF
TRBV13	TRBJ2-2	CASSKGLKTTGELFF
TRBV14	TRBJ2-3	CASSPGLAGNTQYF
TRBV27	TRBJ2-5	CASSLGHSETQYF
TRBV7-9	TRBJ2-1	CASSLDVGLAVMNEQFF
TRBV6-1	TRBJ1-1	CASSLLTQNTEAFF
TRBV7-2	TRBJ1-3	CASSPAGLRTSGNTIYF
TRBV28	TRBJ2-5	CATTEGRRETQYF
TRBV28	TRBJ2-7	CASRETSVRGYEQYF
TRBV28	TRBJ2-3	CASIGQGGDTQYF
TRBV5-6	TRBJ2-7	CASSGYRGPYEQYF
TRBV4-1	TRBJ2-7	CASSQDRSGEQYF
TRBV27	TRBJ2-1	CASSFRGSYNEQFF
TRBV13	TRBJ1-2	CASSLVYGSTF
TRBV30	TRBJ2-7	CAWSADSANYEQYF
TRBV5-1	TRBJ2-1	CASSLDGSGPNEQFF
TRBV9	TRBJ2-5	CASSVEEGRPGGETQYF
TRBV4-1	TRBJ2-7	CASSPGSGEQYF
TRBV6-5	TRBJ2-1	CASSYTWAGNNEQFF